One and the same sample provided the 26 T cell receptor beta chains below, sequenced in a study of cytomegalovirus exposure and HLA in healthy donors. The PCR employed 60 Vbeta primers together with 13 Jbeta primers. TCRdb keeps only in-frame clones here, not all; method: immunoSEQ multiplex PCR. The data contain fewer than 85,000 clones, around 70% of them seen just once; the ten biggest clones take up over 7.5%. Material for sequencing was PBMCs. The receptors stem from a man in his forties in good health and CMV-seropositive.

The chain employs TRBV7-2 and TRBJ1-2; TRBD1 matches at 7 bases. The J segment lost 5 bases and the V segment lost 5 bases, leaving 5 bases of the junction unmatched. CDR1 and CDR2 (germline): SGHTA, FQGNSA. The CDR3 is 13 residues long. The CDR3 spells CASSPGQIYGYTF. The CDR3 coding sequence is TGTGCCAGCAGCCCGGGACAGATTTATGGCTACACCTTC.

The chain carries TRBV30 and TRBJ2-3, with a weak D call TRBD1 (6 bases). The CDR3 length is 15 residues. V gave up 0 bases and J gave up 2 bases, with 12 bases separating them. CDR1 and CDR2 (germline): GTSNPN, SVGIG (reference sequence). The CDR3 DNA reads as TGTGCCTGGAGTGTAGGGGGTTTCCTCACAGATACGCAGTATTTT. It encodes CAWSVGGFLTDTQYF.

There are a few counts of this clone. This sequence joins TRBV5-4 and TRBJ2-7; 7 bases match TRBD2. The V and J ends lost 4 bases and 4 bases, in that order; junction bases with no gene match: 5. The CDR3 extends over 13 amino acids. Looked up from germline, CDR1 is SGHNT and CDR2 is YYREEE (reference sequence). The CDR3 region is CASSGQGGYEQYF. The CDR3 DNA sequence: TGTGCCAGCAGCGGGCAGGGAGGGTACGAGCAGTACTTC.

V gene TRBV2 combines with J gene TRBJ1-1; D remains ambiguous. The CDR3 length is 13 residues. Germline V CDR1 and CDR2: SNHLY, FYNNEI. V lost 6 bases, J lost 0 bases, and 8 bases lay in between. In DNA form, the CDR3 reads TGTGCCAGCAGCGGACTCCTGAACACTGAAGCTTTCTTT. It specifies CASSGLLNTEAFF.

The V and J genes are TRBV10-3 and TRBJ1-1; D gene unclear. Germline lookup yields CDR1 ENHRY and CDR2 SYGVKD. This CDR3 has 11 amino acids. Between the trimmed V and J ends, which lost 10 bases and 5 bases, there was a span of 11 bases. CDR3 bases: TGTGCCACCGAAACCCAGACTGAAGCTTTCTTT. It yields the protein CATETQTEAFF.

The rearrangement uses TRBV11-2 and TRBJ2-7; 7 nucleotides match TRBD2. Losses at the gene ends were 1 base for V and 1 base for J; bases not matched to a gene: 13. Germline V gene lookup returns CDR1 SGHAT and CDR2 FQNNGV. This CDR3 comprises 18 residues. DNA for the CDR3: TGTGCCAGCAGCTTAGCGTCTTTCGGGACTACCGCTTCCTACGAGCAGTACTTC. It is translated as CASSLASFGTTASYEQYF.

The chain recombines TRBV4-2 with TRBJ1-1; no reliable D call. The CDR3 loop spans 16 amino acids. Trimming cost V 1 base and J 0 bases, with 12 bases left between them. Per the germline V gene, CDR1 is LGHNA and CDR2 is YNFKEQ. CDR3 residues: CASSQATGLLNTEAFF. CDR3 nucleotide sequence: TGTGCCAGCAGCCAAGCGACGGGGTTGTTGAACACTGAAGCTTTCTTT.

The rearrangement links TRBV7-9 to TRBJ2-3, with a possible D match to TRBD2 (6 bases). The germline V gene has CDR1 SEHNR and CDR2 FQNEAQ (reference sequence). V was pared by 4 bases and J by 9 bases, with 17 bases between. The CDR3 is 14 residues long. The CDR3 coding sequence is TGTGCCAGCAGCTCAGGCTTGGCGGGGAGGACGCAGTATTTT. Amino acid sequence: CASSSGLAGRTQYF.

This clone came up once. The rearrangement joins TRBV2 to TRBJ1-5, with D unresolved. This CDR3 comprises 13 residues. Germline CDR1 is SNHLY and CDR2 is FYNNEI. V was trimmed by 3 bases and J by 7 bases, leaving 10 bases between them. The CDR3 sequence: CASSELRGQPQHF. In nucleotides, the CDR3 is TGTGCCAGCAGTGAGCTTAGAGGGCAGCCCCAGCATTTT.

The V call is TRBV11-2, the J call TRBJ2-3; unclear D gene. The CDR3 spans 13 residues. CDR1 is SGHAT, CDR2 FQNNGV, per germline. V gave up 5 bases and J gave up 4 bases, with 10 bases separating them. CDR3 in amino acids: CASSVLLADTQYF. The CDR3 DNA sequence: TGTGCCAGCAGCGTCCTTTTAGCAGATACGCAGTATTTT.

The chain joins TRBV7-8 to TRBJ2-7, with 9 bases that match TRBD2. After removal of 1 base from V and 2 bases from J, the junction contained 3 bases not matched to a gene. The CDR3 runs to 15 residues. Germline V gene data show CDR1 as SGHVS and CDR2 as FQNEAQ. The CDR3 reads CASSLGSSGAYEQYF. The CDR3 DNA follows: TGTGCCAGCAGCTTAGGGTCTAGCGGGGCCTACGAGCAGTACTTC.

The chain combines TRBV15 with TRBJ2-5, with TRBD2 as a possible D gene (6 bases). V lost 4 bases to trimming and J lost 2 bases, with 8 bases between them. CDR1 is LNHNV, CDR2 YYDKDF, per germline (reference sequence). The CDR3 sequence is 13 residues long. Written as DNA, the CDR3 is TGTGCCACCAGCACGGGACTTCAAGAGACCCAGTACTTC. It encodes CATSTGLQETQYF.

The V and J genes are TRBV7-8 and TRBJ1-3, with D perhaps matching TRBD1 (6 bases). This CDR3 comprises 12 residues. The germline CDR1 and CDR2 sequences are SGHVS and FQNEAQ. Trimming pared 5 bases from V and 8 bases from J, leaving 10 bases between. The CDR3 loop reads CASSPQGYTIYF. CDR3 coding DNA: TGTGCCAGCAGCCCACAGGGATACACCATATATTTT.

The CDR3 is CASSTTVDNQPQHF. The CDR3 nucleotides are TGTGCCAGCAGCACGACAGTTGACAATCAGCCCCAGCATTTT. The chain joins TRBV5-5 to TRBJ1-5, with TRBD1 as a possible D gene (5 bases). The germline V and J ends were trimmed by 4 bases and 3 bases, with 11 bases remaining between them. The length of the CDR3 is 14 residues. Germline CDR1 is SGHKS and CDR2 is YYEKEE (reference sequence).

This clone has a single count. The chain uses TRBV7-9 and TRBJ1-2, with D maybe TRBD1 (6 bases). The germline V gene encodes CDR1 SEHNR and CDR2 FQNEAQ (reference sequence). Trimming removed 4 bases from V and 6 bases from J, with 12 bases in between. The CDR3 totals 13 residues. Written as DNA, the CDR3 is TGTGCCAGCAGCTCCTCTCAGGGGCATGGCTACACCTTC. It is translated as CASSSSQGHGYTF.

This clone was seen a few times. The chain couples TRBV18 to TRBJ1-2; the D is unclear. Per the germline V gene, CDR1 is KGHSH and CDR2 is LQKENI. Trimming removed 4 bases from V and 4 bases from J, with 13 bases in between. The CDR3 is 14 residues long. The CDR3 DNA follows: TGTGCCAGCTCACGTCCAGGCGACACCTATGGCTACACCTTC. Protein sequence: CASSRPGDTYGYTF.

The CDR3 spells CASSLVAGTNEKLFF. The CDR3 coding sequence is TGCGCCAGCAGCTTGGTCGCGGGAACTAATGAAAAACTGTTTTTT. The rearrangement joins TRBV5-1 to TRBJ1-4; D gene ambiguous. This CDR3 contains 15 residues. The V end was cut by 0 bases, the J end by 1 base, with 7 bases between. Germline CDR1 is SGHRS and CDR2 is YFSETQ.

The chain has TRBV30 and TRBJ2-3; possibly TRBD2 for D (5 bases). There are 15 residues in the CDR3. Per the germline V gene, CDR1 is GTSNPN and CDR2 is SVGIG (reference sequence). V lost 3 bases to trimming and J lost 5 bases, with 18 bases between them. CDR3 nucleotide sequence: TGTGCCTGGAGACGTATCGGGAATCAAGGAGATACGCAGTATTTT. This sequence encodes CAWRRIGNQGDTQYF.

The chain uses TRBV7-6 and TRBJ2-2, with unresolved D. Germline CDR1 is SGHVS and CDR2 is FNYEAQ. The CDR3 loop spans 14 amino acids. V dropped 4 bases and J dropped 6 bases, with 12 bases sitting between them. The DNA for the CDR3 is TGTGCCAGCAGCTCCTCGGGTTGGTCCGGGGAGCTGTTTTTT. Its protein product is CASSSSGWSGELFF.

This rearrangement joins TRBV9 to TRBJ1-1; 9 nucleotides line up with TRBD1. CDR3 length: 13 residues. Germline lookup yields CDR1 SGDLS and CDR2 YYNGEE. V shed 4 bases, J shed 4 bases, and the junction held 2 bases outside the gene matches. CDR3 sequence reads: CASSQDRGTEAFF. CDR3 DNA sequence: TGTGCCAGCAGCCAGGACAGGGGCACTGAAGCTTTCTTT.

The rearrangement links TRBV6-6 to TRBJ1-2; the match to TRBD1 covers 7 bases. V shed 6 bases, J shed 0 bases, and the junction held 7 bases outside the gene matches. The CDR3 loop spans 15 amino acids. Per the germline V gene, CDR1 is MNHNY and CDR2 is SVGAGI (reference sequence). Here the CDR3 DNA reads TGTGCCAGCAGACCGATTACAGGGGCTAACTATGGCTACACCTTC. It encodes CASRPITGANYGYTF.

This clone was recorded a few times. This chain uses TRBV4-2 with TRBJ1-1, with a tentative D call TRBD1 (5 bases). The CDR3 totals 15 residues. V was shortened by 1 base and J by 1 base, with 10 bases between the two germline ends. Germline V gene lookup returns CDR1 LGHNA and CDR2 YNFKEQ. DNA for the CDR3: TGTGCCAGCAGCCAAGCAACTACAGGGAACACTGAAGCTTTCTTT. It yields the protein CASSQATTGNTEAFF.

V gene TRBV28 combines with J gene TRBJ1-2, with 12 bases lining up with TRBD1. Germline values: CDR1 MDHEN, CDR2 SYDVKM. The CDR3 is made up of 15 amino acids. The junction had 7 bases not matched to a gene; V was cut back by 4 bases and J by 7 bases. This CDR3 reads CASSWGQGASIGYTF. In DNA, the CDR3 is TGTGCCAGCAGTTGGGGACAGGGGGCGTCTATTGGCTACACCTTC.

A single count supports this clone. The same CDR3 arises from other DNA sequences in this sample as well. This sequence joins TRBV13 and TRBJ2-5; TRBD2 might be the D (6 bases). The CDR3 has 14 residues. V was shortened by 5 bases and J by 2 bases, with 12 bases between the two germline ends. Germline V lookup: CDR1 PRHDT, CDR2 FYEKMQ (reference sequence). This chain's CDR3 is CASSTRGLQETQYF. CDR3 DNA: TGTGCCAGCAGCACCCGGGGACTTCAAGAGACCCAGTACTTC. Variable domain in full (rest from reference TRBV13 and TRBJ2-5): AAGVIQSPRHLIKEKRETATLKCYPIPRHDTVYWYQQGPGQDPQFLISFYEKMQSDKGSIPDRFSAQQFSDYHSELNMSSLELGDSALYFCASSTRGLQETQYFGPGTRLLVL.

The chain recombines TRBV18 with TRBJ1-4; a possible D gene is TRBD1 (5 bases). V was clipped by 4 bases and J by 0 bases, with 9 bases between them. This CDR3 comprises 15 residues. The germline CDR1 and CDR2 sequences are KGHSH and LQKENI. For the CDR3, the DNA is TGTGCCAGCTCACGAGACAGTGCAACTAATGAAAAACTGTTTTTT. Its protein product is CASSRDSATNEKLFF.

The gene calls are TRBV10-2 and TRBJ1-1, with 9 bases identical to TRBD1. Germline V gene sequence: CDR1 WSHSY, CDR2 SAAADI. The ends lost 7 bases at V and 11 bases at J; junction bases unmatched: 8. The CDR3 consists of 12 residues. The CDR3, as DNA: TGCGCCAGCATTGGGGACAGGGAGTCGGCTTTCTTT. It codes for CASIGDRESAFF.